This TCR beta chain was sequenced in a study of blood T cell repertoires in COVID-19. V dropped 0 bases and J dropped 9 bases, with 12 bases sitting between them. This CDR3 comprises 13 residues. Germline assignment: CDR1 MNHEY and CDR2 SMNVEV (reference sequence). Assay: immunoSEQ multiplex PCR; the TCRdb copy retains only in-frame clones and omits some. The profile shows just under 100,000 clones, about 82% of them singletons. This TCR was recovered from an older woman in a cohort sampled during active or convalescent COVID-19. The V and J genes are TRBV27 and TRBJ2-7; tentative D call: TRBD1 (6 bases). The sample taken for sequencing was peripheral blood. CDR3 region: CASSLSGATGQYF. The CDR3 bases are TGTGCCAGCAGTTTATCGGGGGCGACGGGGCAGTACTTC.